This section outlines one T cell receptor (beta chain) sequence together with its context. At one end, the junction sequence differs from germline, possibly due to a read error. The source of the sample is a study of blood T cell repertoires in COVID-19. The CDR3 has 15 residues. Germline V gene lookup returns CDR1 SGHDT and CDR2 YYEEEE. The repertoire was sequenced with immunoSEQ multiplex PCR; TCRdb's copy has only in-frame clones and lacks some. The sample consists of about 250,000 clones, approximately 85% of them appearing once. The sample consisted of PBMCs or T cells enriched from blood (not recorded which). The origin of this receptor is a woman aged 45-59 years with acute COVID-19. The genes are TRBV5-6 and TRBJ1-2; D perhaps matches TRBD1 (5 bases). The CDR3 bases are TGTGCCAGCACCTTGGGGAGGGGTGGTCCCTATGGCTACACCTTC. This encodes CASTLGRGGPYGYTF.